This TCR beta chain originates from a study of blood T cells in healthy people across ages. Study-wide background: With template switching, about one barcoded beta molecule was captured per two T cells.

About this clonotype itself: Antigen: not known.

It was with a sample-barcoded 5' primer and a J-beta primer mix that a second PCR of roughly 7 to 12 cycles was run. TCRdb used MiXCR to reprocess the 5' RACE reads, holding one entry per CDR3 protein. The sample includes about 800,000 distinct CDR3 sequences, 25% of them seen just once. General study points: The recorded TCR beta diversity per million T cells decreased in a roughly linear manner with age. More naive CD4+ cells and higher diversity marked long-lived donors relative to aged donors.

Per the germline V gene, CDR1 is MDHEN and CDR2 is SYDVKM. The CDR3 is 17 amino acids. Trimming removed 6 bases at V and 2 bases at J, with 20 bases between. The same sample was also studied in work on T cells of mothers and their children.

The TCR originated in a boy aged 5-17 years in good health. The chain joins TRBV28 to TRBJ1-5, with TRBD1 as a possible D gene (6 bases). What was sequenced was blood. This CDR3 is CASSPSTGLVGNQPQHF. The CDR3 DNA reads as TGTGCCAGCAGCCCGAGCACAGGGTTGGTCGGCAATCAGCCCCAGCATTTT.